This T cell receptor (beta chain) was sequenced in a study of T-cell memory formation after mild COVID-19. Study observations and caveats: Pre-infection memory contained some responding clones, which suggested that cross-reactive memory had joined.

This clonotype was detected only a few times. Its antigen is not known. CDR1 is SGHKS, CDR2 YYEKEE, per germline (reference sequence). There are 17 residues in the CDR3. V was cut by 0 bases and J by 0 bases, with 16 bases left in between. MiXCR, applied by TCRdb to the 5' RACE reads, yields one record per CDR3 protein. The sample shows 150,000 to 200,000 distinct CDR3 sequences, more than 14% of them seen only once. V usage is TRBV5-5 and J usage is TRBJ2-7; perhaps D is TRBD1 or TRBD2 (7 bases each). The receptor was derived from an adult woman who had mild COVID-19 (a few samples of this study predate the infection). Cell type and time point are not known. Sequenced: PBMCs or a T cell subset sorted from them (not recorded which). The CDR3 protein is CASSLGEGQSISYEQYF. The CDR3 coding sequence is TGTGCCAGCAGCTTGGGGGAGGGACAGTCGATCTCCTACGAGCAGTACTTC.